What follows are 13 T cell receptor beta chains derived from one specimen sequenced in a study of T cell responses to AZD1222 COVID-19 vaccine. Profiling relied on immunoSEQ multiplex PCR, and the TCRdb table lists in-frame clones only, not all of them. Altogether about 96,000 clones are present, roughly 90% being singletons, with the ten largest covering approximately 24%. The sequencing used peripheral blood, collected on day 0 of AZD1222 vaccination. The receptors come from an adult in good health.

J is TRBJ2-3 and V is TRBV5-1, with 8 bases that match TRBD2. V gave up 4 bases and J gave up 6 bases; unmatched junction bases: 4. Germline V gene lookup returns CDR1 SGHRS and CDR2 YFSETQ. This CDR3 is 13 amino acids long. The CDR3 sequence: CASSDGTSDTQYF. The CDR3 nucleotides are TGCGCCAGCAGCGATGGGACTAGTGATACGCAGTATTTT.

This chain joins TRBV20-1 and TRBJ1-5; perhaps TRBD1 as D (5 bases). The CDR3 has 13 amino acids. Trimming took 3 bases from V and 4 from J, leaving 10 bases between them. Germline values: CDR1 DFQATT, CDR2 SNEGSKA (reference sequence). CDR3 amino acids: CSASMDKNQPQHF. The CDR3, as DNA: TGCAGTGCTAGTATGGACAAAAATCAGCCCCAGCATTTT.

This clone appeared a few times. CDR3 protein: CASSPWEDEQYF. The CDR3 nucleotides read TGTGCCAGCAGCCCCTGGGAGGACGAGCAGTACTTC. The V and J genes are TRBV7-8 and TRBJ2-7; D possibly corresponds to TRBD2 (6 bases). Germline CDR1 reads SGHVS; CDR2 reads FQNEAQ. The germline V and J ends were trimmed by 5 bases and 5 bases, with 10 bases remaining between them. The CDR3 sequence is 12 residues long.

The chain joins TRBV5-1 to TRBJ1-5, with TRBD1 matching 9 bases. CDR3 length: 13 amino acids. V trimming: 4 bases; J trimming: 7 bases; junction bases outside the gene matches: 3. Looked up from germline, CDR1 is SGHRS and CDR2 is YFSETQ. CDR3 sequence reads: CASSLTGGQPQHF. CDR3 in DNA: TGCGCCAGCAGCCTGACAGGGGGACAGCCCCAGCATTTT.

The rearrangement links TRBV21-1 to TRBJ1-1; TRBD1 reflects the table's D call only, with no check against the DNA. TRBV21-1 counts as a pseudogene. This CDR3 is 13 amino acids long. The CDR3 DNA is TGTGCCAGCAGCAACGACAGGGACACTGAAGCTTTCTTT. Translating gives CASSNDRDTEAFF.

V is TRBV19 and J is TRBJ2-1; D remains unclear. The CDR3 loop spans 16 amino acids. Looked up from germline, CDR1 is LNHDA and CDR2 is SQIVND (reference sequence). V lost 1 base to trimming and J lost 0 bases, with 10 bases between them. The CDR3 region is CASSIGGIYSYNEQFF. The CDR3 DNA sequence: TGTGCCAGTAGTATAGGAGGCATTTACTCCTACAATGAGCAGTTCTTC.

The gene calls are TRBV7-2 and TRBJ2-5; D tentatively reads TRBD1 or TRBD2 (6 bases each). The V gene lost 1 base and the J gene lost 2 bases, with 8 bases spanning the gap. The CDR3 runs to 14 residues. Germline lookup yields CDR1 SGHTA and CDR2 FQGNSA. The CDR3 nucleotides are TGTGCCAGCAGCTTAGAGGGGGGACAAGAGACCCAGTACTTC. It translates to CASSLEGGQETQYF.

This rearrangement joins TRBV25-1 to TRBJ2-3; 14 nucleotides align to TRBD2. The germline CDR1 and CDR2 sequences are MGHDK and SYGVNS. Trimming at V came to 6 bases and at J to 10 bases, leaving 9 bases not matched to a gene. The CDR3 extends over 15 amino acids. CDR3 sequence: CASRQGLAGDRPQYF. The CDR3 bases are TGTGCCAGCAGACAGGGACTAGCGGGAGATCGCCCGCAGTATTTT.

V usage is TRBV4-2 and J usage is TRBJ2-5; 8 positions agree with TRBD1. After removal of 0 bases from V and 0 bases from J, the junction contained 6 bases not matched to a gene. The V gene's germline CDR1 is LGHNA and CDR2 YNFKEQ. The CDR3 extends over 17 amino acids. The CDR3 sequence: CASSQDRGLRYQETQYF. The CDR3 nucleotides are TGTGCCAGCAGCCAAGACAGGGGGCTGCGGTACCAAGAGACCCAGTACTTC.

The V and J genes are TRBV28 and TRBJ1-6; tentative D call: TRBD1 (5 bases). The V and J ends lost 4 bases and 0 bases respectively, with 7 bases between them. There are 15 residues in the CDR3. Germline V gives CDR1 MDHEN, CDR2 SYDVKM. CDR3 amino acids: CASSSGSSYNSPLHF. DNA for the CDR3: TGTGCCAGCAGTTCAGGGAGCTCCTATAATTCACCCCTCCACTTT.

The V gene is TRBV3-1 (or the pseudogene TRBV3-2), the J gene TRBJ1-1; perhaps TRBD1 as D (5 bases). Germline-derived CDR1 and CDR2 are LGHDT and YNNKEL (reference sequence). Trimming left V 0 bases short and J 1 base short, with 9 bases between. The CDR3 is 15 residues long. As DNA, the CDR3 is TGTGCCAGCAGCCAAGATCGAAGGGGGAACACTGAAGCTTTCTTT. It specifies CASSQDRRGNTEAFF.

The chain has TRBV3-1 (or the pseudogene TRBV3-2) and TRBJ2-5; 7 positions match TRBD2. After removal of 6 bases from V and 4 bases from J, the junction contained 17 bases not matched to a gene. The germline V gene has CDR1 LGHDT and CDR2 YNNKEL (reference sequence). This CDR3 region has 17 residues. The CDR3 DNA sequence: TGTGCCAGCAGTGACCAAGGGCGCGGGAGAGAGGCAGAGACCCAGTACTTC. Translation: CASSDQGRGREAETQYF.

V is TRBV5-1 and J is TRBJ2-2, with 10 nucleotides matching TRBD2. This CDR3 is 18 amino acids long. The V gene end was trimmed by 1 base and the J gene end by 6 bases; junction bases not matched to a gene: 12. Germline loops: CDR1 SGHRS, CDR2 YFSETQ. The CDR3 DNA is TGCGCCAGCAGCTTGTTCGGTAGCGGGAGGATGGGGTCCGGGGAGCTGTTTTTT. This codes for CASSLFGSGRMGSGELFF.